These 21 T cell receptor beta chains originate from one sample sequenced in a study of T-cell memory formation after mild COVID-19. Via MiXCR, TCRdb re-called the 5' RACE reads, giving one row per CDR3 protein. Of tens of thousands of distinct CDR3 sequences detected, roughly 25% appear once; the ten largest clones hold roughly 43%. Material: PBMCs or a T cell subset sorted from them (not recorded which). The origin of the receptors is a man younger than 35 who had mild COVID-19 (a few samples of this study predate the infection). Cell type and time point are not known.

The rearrangement joins TRBV7-9 to TRBJ2-1; TRBD1 aligns across 7 bases. V dropped 5 bases and J dropped 7; count of bases not matched to a gene: 2. This CDR3 has 12 amino acids. The germline gives CDR1 SEHNR, CDR2 FQNEAQ (reference sequence). The CDR3: CASSATGNEQFF. The CDR3 nucleotides are TGTGCCAGCAGCGCGACAGGGAATGAGCAGTTCTTC.

This clonotype occurred a few times. This rearrangement joins TRBV5-1 to TRBJ2-1; D is undetermined. The CDR3 is 13 residues long. Germline V lookup: CDR1 SGHRS, CDR2 YFSETQ. Trimming left V 0 bases short and J 10 bases short, with 11 bases between. As DNA, the CDR3 is TGCGCCAGCAGCTTGGTGAGCCTCAGAGAGCAGTTCTTC. Its translation: CASSLVSLREQFF.

V gene TRBV4-1 combines with J gene TRBJ2-5; D may be TRBD2 (5 bases). The CDR3 has 14 residues. CDR1 is MGHRA, CDR2 YSYEKL, per germline. V dropped 4 bases and J dropped 7 bases, with 16 bases sitting between them. CDR3 nucleotides: TGCGCCAGCAGCCCCGTGACGGGGTCTTGGACCCAGTACTTC. The encoded protein is CASSPVTGSWTQYF.

The J gene is TRBJ2-7, the V gene TRBV4-2; D perhaps matches TRBD2 (6 bases). Germline V gives CDR1 LGHNA, CDR2 YNFKEQ. CDR3 length: 15 residues. Trimming shortened V by 6 bases and J by 3 bases, and 18 bases separated the two germline ends. The CDR3 loop reads CASSRLTGLHYEQYF. The CDR3, as DNA: TGTGCCAGCAGTCGATTGACGGGACTCCACTACGAGCAGTACTTC.

The chain combines TRBV27 with TRBJ1-1; D may be TRBD1 (6 bases). The CDR3 has 15 residues. Trimming stripped 4 bases from V and 3 bases from J, with 15 bases between. Looked up from germline, CDR1 is MNHEY and CDR2 is SMNVEV (reference sequence). The CDR3 sequence: CASSSEDSQDTEAFF. The CDR3 DNA is TGTGCCAGCAGTTCGGAGGACAGCCAAGACACTGAAGCTTTCTTT.

The chain couples TRBV7-6 to TRBJ2-7; a weak D match, TRBD1 (5 bases). Between the trimmed V and J ends, which lost 5 bases and 3 bases, there was a span of 11 bases. The CDR3 consists of 13 residues. Germline values: CDR1 SGHVS, CDR2 FNYEAQ. The CDR3, as DNA: TGTGCCAGCAGCCCAAGACAGTTCTACGAGCAGTACTTC. It translates to CASSPRQFYEQYF. The variable domain in full, completed from reference TRBV7-6 and TRBJ2-7, reads GAGVSQSPRYKVTKRGQDVALRCDPISGHVSLYWYRQALGQGPEFLTYFNYEAQQDKSGLPNDRFSAERPEGSISTLTIQRTEQRDSAMYRCASSPRQFYEQYFGPGTRLTVT.

The rearrangement uses TRBV7-9 and TRBJ2-3, with 8 bases aligning to TRBD1. Trimming at V came to 4 bases and at J to 1 base, leaving 4 bases not matched to a gene. The CDR3 is 15 residues long. The germline V gene encodes CDR1 SEHNR and CDR2 FQNEAQ (reference sequence). The CDR3 here is CASSSQTGGTDTQYF. DNA of the CDR3: TGTGCCAGCAGCTCGCAGACAGGGGGCACAGATACGCAGTATTTT.

This clonotype was recorded a few times. CDR3 in amino acids: CASSLTSGVTDTQYF. In DNA form, the CDR3 reads TGTGCCAGCAGCCTGACTAGCGGGGTCACAGATACGCAGTATTTT. The genes are TRBV7-9 and TRBJ2-3; 11 bases line up with TRBD2. This CDR3 comprises 15 residues. Germline V gene data show CDR1 as SEHNR and CDR2 as FQNEAQ (reference sequence). J lost 2 bases, V lost 5 bases, and 3 bases had no gene match.

CDR3 residues: CASSDRQEEDGYTF. CDR3 DNA sequence: TGTGCCAGCAGTGACCGACAGGAGGAGGATGGCTACACCTTC. This chain links TRBV6-6 with TRBJ1-2, with D tentatively TRBD1 (6 bases). Per the germline V gene, CDR1 is MNHNY and CDR2 is SVGAGI (reference sequence). V was pared by 5 bases and J by 6 bases, with 16 bases between. The CDR3 runs 14 residues.

CDR3 nucleotides: TGTGCCAGCAGTCCTACAGGGACGGATCAGCCCCAGCATTTT. It translates to CASSPTGTDQPQHF. V and J are TRBV12-3 or TRBV12-4 and TRBJ1-5; TRBD1 might be the D (6 bases). Trimming removed 5 bases at V and 5 bases at J, with 13 bases between. CDR3 length equals 14 residues.

The chain recombines TRBV10-3 with TRBJ1-2; D is undetermined. CDR3 size: 15 residues. V was cut by 4 bases and J by 0 bases, with 12 bases left in between. Looked up from germline, CDR1 is ENHRY and CDR2 is SYGVKD. The CDR3 nucleotides are TGTGCCATCAGTGGAGGGAAGTTAGCTAACTATGGCTACACCTTC. This encodes CAISGGKLANYGYTF.

The chain recombines TRBV6-6 with TRBJ2-7; weak D call: TRBD1 (6 bases). This CDR3 has 16 residues. The germline CDR1 and CDR2 sequences are MNHNY and SVGAGI (reference sequence). V was clipped by 4 bases and J by 0 bases, with 16 bases between them. CDR3 DNA: TGTGCCAGCAGTTCTACCGGGACGGACAGCTCCTACGAGCAGTACTTC. Its protein product is CASSSTGTDSSYEQYF.

This clonotype has just a few counts. The chain employs TRBV29-1 and TRBJ2-7, with D possibly being TRBD1 (6 bases). Per the germline V gene, CDR1 is SQVTM and CDR2 is ANQGSEA. The CDR3 has 13 residues. The germline V and J ends were trimmed by 2 bases and 2 bases, with 10 bases remaining between them. CDR3 nucleotides: TGCAGCGTTGAATCGGACAGAGCCTACGAGCAGTACTTC. Translated, it gives CSVESDRAYEQYF.

The chain couples TRBV12-3 or TRBV12-4 to TRBJ2-7; 7 nucleotides match TRBD1. The CDR3 loop spans 14 amino acids. The trim removed 6 bases at V and 4 bases at J, leaving 9 bases unmatched. The CDR3 loop is CASRLRTGRYEQYF. CDR3 bases: TGTGCCAGCAGGCTAAGGACAGGACGGTACGAGCAGTACTTC.

This chain connects TRBV5-1 to TRBJ2-2; D gene uncertain. CDR3 length: 16 residues. Trimming stripped 5 bases from V and 0 bases from J, with 14 bases between. The germline CDR1 and CDR2 sequences are SGHRS and YFSETQ. The CDR3 reads CASSPGVHTNTGELFF. The CDR3 DNA sequence: TGCGCCAGCAGTCCTGGAGTCCACACGAACACCGGGGAGCTGTTTTTT.

This clonotype was detected many times. The genes are TRBV6-6 and TRBJ1-6; D not certain. In germline, CDR1 is MNHNY, CDR2 SVGAGI (reference sequence). V was pared by 8 bases and J by 9 bases, with 8 bases between. This CDR3 region has 11 residues. The CDR3 DNA reads as TGTGCCAGCGAGGGTAGTTCACCCCTCCACTTT. Translation: CASEGSSPLHF.

The genes are TRBV6-5 and TRBJ2-1; 8 nucleotides agree with TRBD1. With V trimmed by 1 base and J by 3 bases, 2 bases remained unmatched. Germline V gives CDR1 MNHEY, CDR2 SVGAGI. The CDR3 sequence is 15 residues long. The CDR3 reads CASSYWTGNYNEQFF. In nucleotides, the CDR3 is TGTGCCAGCAGTTACTGGACAGGGAACTACAATGAGCAGTTCTTC.

The table lists this clonotype with many counts. CDR3 amino acids: CASSHFLGGERSEQYF. Here the CDR3 DNA reads TGTGCCAGCAGTCACTTCTTAGGCGGGGAGAGGAGCGAGCAGTACTTC. The chain recombines TRBV12-3 or TRBV12-4 with TRBJ2-7; the D gene is possibly TRBD2 (6 bases). Trimming stripped 5 bases from V and 6 bases from J, with 23 bases between. The CDR3 spans 16 residues.

V usage is TRBV3-1 and J usage is TRBJ2-7; tentative D call: TRBD1 (6 bases). Germline V lookup: CDR1 LGHDT, CDR2 YNNKEL (reference sequence). The ends were cut back, 5 bases at V and 3 bases at J, with 11 bases in the middle. The CDR3 is made up of 13 amino acids. In DNA, the CDR3 is TGTGCCAGCAGCTCCGGGACAAACTACGAGCAGTACGTC. It specifies CASSSGTNYEQYV.

This clonotype showed up just a few times. V and J are TRBV4-1 and TRBJ2-1, with TRBD2 identical over 7 bases. The V gene's germline CDR1 is MGHRA and CDR2 YSYEKL. The CDR3 is made up of 17 amino acids. Losses at the gene ends were 1 base for V and 2 bases for J; bases not matched to a gene: 8. CDR3 nucleotides: TGCGCCAGCAGCCAAGTGATCGGCGGGGGACCCTACAATGAGCAGTTCTTC. Amino acids: CASSQVIGGGPYNEQFF.

The V gene is TRBV7-6, the J gene TRBJ2-1; TRBD1 aligns across 8 bases. CDR1 SGHVS and CDR2 FNYEAQ come from the germline V gene. V lost 4 bases and J lost 8; bases outside the gene matches: 10. The CDR3 runs 15 residues. CDR3 amino acids: CASSSGQGAGDEQFF. The CDR3 DNA follows: TGTGCCAGCAGCTCCGGGCAGGGGGCAGGCGATGAGCAGTTCTTC.